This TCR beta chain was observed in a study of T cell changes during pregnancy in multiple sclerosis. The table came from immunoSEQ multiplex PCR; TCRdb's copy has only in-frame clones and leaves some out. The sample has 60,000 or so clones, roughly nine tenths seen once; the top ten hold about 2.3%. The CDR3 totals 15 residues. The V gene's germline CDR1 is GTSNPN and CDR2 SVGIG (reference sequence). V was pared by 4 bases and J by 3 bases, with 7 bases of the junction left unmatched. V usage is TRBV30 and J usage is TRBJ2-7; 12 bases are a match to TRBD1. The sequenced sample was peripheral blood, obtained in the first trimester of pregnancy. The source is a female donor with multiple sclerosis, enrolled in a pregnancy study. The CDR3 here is CAWMGQGANYYEQYF. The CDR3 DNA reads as TGTGCCTGGATGGGACAGGGGGCGAACTACTACGAGCAGTACTTC.